The 26 T cell receptor beta chains below were found in one sample sequenced in a study of T cell responses to AZD1222 COVID-19 vaccine. The protocol was immunoSEQ multiplex PCR, while the TCRdb copy is restricted to in-frame clones and leaves out a portion. The sample has 120,000 to 150,000 clones, approximately 90% seen once. Sequencing used peripheral blood, obtained on day 0 of AZD1222 vaccination. These receptors originate from an adult in good health.

This rearrangement joins TRBV19 to TRBJ1-5, with a possible D match to TRBD1 (5 bases). Germline CDR1 LNHDA, CDR2 SQIVND (reference sequence). The CDR3 is 16 residues long. V dropped 4 bases and J dropped 7 bases, with 20 bases sitting between them. Here the CDR3 DNA reads TGTGCCAGTAGTACAACCCGGAGGGGAGTTGCCCAGCCCCAGCATTTT. Protein sequence: CASSTTRRGVAQPQHF.

V is TRBV18 and J is TRBJ2-1, with a possible D match to TRBD1 (5 bases). The CDR3 contains 17 residues. V was trimmed by 3 bases and J by 1 base, leaving 16 bases between them. The germline gives CDR1 KGHSH, CDR2 LQKENI. The CDR3 DNA reads as TGTGCCAGCTCACCTCAAGACAGACCAGAGTCCTACAATGAGCAGTTCTTC. Its translation: CASSPQDRPESYNEQFF.

V is TRBV6-2 or TRBV6-3 and J is TRBJ1-5, with D uncertain. Trimming cost V 2 bases and J 1 base, with 15 bases left between them. Germline CDR1 is MNHEY and CDR2 is SVGEGT. The CDR3 is 17 residues long. This chain's CDR3 is CASSYNFGLGSNQPQHF. The DNA of the CDR3 is TGTGCCAGCAGTTACAACTTCGGCTTAGGGAGCAATCAGCCCCAGCATTTT.

The chain carries TRBV11-2 and TRBJ2-1; D unresolved. V lost 2 bases to trimming and J lost 8 bases, with 19 bases between them. CDR1 and CDR2 from the germline V gene are SGHAT and FQNNGV. This CDR3 comprises 16 residues. The CDR3 loop reads CASSLNPRGSGDEQFF. Here the CDR3 DNA reads TGTGCCAGCAGCTTAAACCCCCGCGGATCCGGCGATGAGCAGTTCTTC.

The chain uses TRBV12-5 and TRBJ1-2; possible D gene TRBD1, 6 bases. V lost 7 bases and J 1 base, leaving 25 bases between the germline ends. Germline V gene lookup returns CDR1 LGHNT and CDR2 FRNRAP. This CDR3 comprises 18 residues. CDR3 in amino acids: CASATVLGSGHDNYGYTF. The CDR3 DNA is TGTGCTAGTGCCACCGTCCTCGGTTCGGGACACGATAACTATGGCTACACCTTC. The variable domain in full, completed from reference TRBV12-5 and TRBJ1-2, reads DARVTQTPRHKVTEMGQEVTMRCQPILGHNTVFWYRQTMMQGLELLAYFRNRAPLDDSGMPKDRFSAEMPDATLATLKIQPSEPRDSAVYFCASATVLGSGHDNYGYTFGSGTRLTVV.

The chain carries TRBV15 and TRBJ2-7; a weak D match, TRBD1 (5 bases). This CDR3 has 14 amino acids. The V gene lost 3 bases and the J gene lost 1 base, with 10 bases spanning the gap. Germline V gene data show CDR1 as LNHNV and CDR2 as YYDKDF (reference sequence). CDR3 nucleotides: TGTGCCACCAGCAGTGTGGGGCAGTCCTACGAGCAGTACTTC. Amino acid sequence: CATSSVGQSYEQYF.

The rearrangement joins TRBV6-6 to TRBJ1-5, with TRBD1 as a possible D gene (6 bases). V was pared by 4 bases and J by 0 bases, with 13 bases between. CDR3 size: 16 residues. CDR1 MNHNY and CDR2 SVGAGI come from the germline V gene (reference sequence). This CDR3 is CASSLGQGYSNQPQHF. The CDR3 nucleotides are TGTGCCAGCAGTTTGGGGCAGGGGTATAGCAATCAGCCCCAGCATTTT.

This chain connects TRBV2 to TRBJ1-4, with 9 bases aligning to TRBD1. Germline CDR1 reads SNHLY; CDR2 reads FYNNEI. After removal of 2 bases from V and 7 bases from J, the junction contained 5 bases not matched to a gene. CDR3 length equals 15 residues. This CDR3 reads CASSEHRQGGEKLFF. The CDR3 nucleotides read TGTGCCAGCAGTGAACATCGACAGGGGGGTGAAAAACTGTTTTTT.

This chain links TRBV4-3 with TRBJ2-1; D is possibly TRBD1 or TRBD2 (5 bases each). CDR1 and CDR2 (germline): LGHNA, YSLEER. The V gene lost 3 bases and the J gene lost 9 bases, with 21 bases spanning the gap. The length of the CDR3 is 16 residues. CDR3 coding DNA: TGCGCCAGCAGCCATGATCACGGGGCGCTCGGTCTTGAGCAGTTCTTC. Its protein is CASSHDHGALGLEQFF.

V and J are TRBV24-1 and TRBJ2-1; D call uncertain. V gave up 0 bases and J gave up 12 bases, with 11 bases separating them. This CDR3 region has 13 residues. Germline CDR1 KGHDR, CDR2 SFDVKD. Written as DNA, the CDR3 is TGTGCCACCAGTGATTTGGAACTCGGTGGGCAGTTCTTC. It encodes CATSDLELGGQFF.

This chain joins TRBV20-1 and TRBJ1-2, with D unclear. The CDR3 is 13 residues long. Germline V gives CDR1 DFQATT, CDR2 SNEGSKA (reference sequence). V shed 3 bases and J shed 6 bases, with 14 bases lying between them. In DNA, the CDR3 is TGCAGTGCTAGTATCGCGGCAGACCATGGCTACACCTTC. Residues: CSASIAADHGYTF.

The chain carries TRBV28 and TRBJ2-7; 9 bases fit TRBD2. The V gene's germline CDR1 is MDHEN and CDR2 SYDVKM. The CDR3 contains 17 residues. Germline trimming cut 3 bases from V and 3 bases from J; bases unmatched to any gene: 12. CDR3 nucleotides: TGTGCCAGCAGTTTCCCCCTTGGAGCGGGAGGCCACTACGAGCAGTACTTC. It is translated as CASSFPLGAGGHYEQYF.

V is TRBV24-1 and J is TRBJ2-1; 9 bases fit TRBD2. Germline assignment: CDR1 KGHDR and CDR2 SFDVKD. Trimming at V came to 9 bases and at J to 2 bases, leaving 4 bases not matched to a gene. This CDR3 is built from 14 residues. The CDR3 nucleotides are TGTGCCACCCGTCCTAGCGGGGCCTACAATGAGCAGTTCTTC. As protein: CATRPSGAYNEQFF.

This clone was recorded once. The chain joins TRBV27 to TRBJ1-5; a possible D gene is TRBD1 (6 bases). CDR1 and CDR2 from the germline V gene are MNHEY and SMNVEV (reference sequence). The CDR3 has 14 amino acids. Trimming removed 8 bases at V and 1 base at J, with 12 bases between. CDR3 nucleotide sequence: TGTGCCAGCTCCTTAGGGGGGAGCAATCAGCCCCAGCATTTT. The encoded protein is CASSLGGSNQPQHF.

This chain joins TRBV15 and TRBJ1-1; no clear D. The CDR3 covers 14 residues. V gave up 4 bases and J gave up 5 bases, with 14 bases separating them. The V gene's germline CDR1 is LNHNV and CDR2 YYDKDF (reference sequence). The CDR3 here is CATSKLEASTEAFF. CDR3 bases: TGTGCCACCAGCAAACTTGAAGCCTCTACTGAAGCTTTCTTT.

The CDR3 is CAISRGDTQYF. The CDR3 DNA reads TGTGCCATCAGTAGGGGAGATACGCAGTATTTT. The chain employs TRBV10-3 and TRBJ2-3; weak D call: TRBD1 (5 bases). Trimming stripped 5 bases from V and 5 bases from J, with 5 bases between. This CDR3 comprises 11 residues. The V gene's germline CDR1 is ENHRY and CDR2 SYGVKD.

The chain recombines TRBV7-2 with TRBJ2-7; D is possibly TRBD1 or TRBD2 (7 bases each). V was pared by 2 bases and J by 6 bases, with 14 bases between. The CDR3 is 14 amino acids. From germline, CDR1 is SGHTA and CDR2 FQGNSA. CDR3 bases: TGTGCCAGCAGCTTAAACCCAGGGGGGGGCGAGCAGTACTTC. This codes for CASSLNPGGGEQYF. Full variable domain (rest looked up from reference TRBV7-2 and TRBJ2-7): GAGVSQSPSNKVTEKGKDVELRCDPISGHTALYWYRQSLGQGLEFLIYFQGNSAPDKSGLPSDRFSAERTGGSVSTLTIQRTQQEDSAVYLCASSLNPGGGEQYFGPGTRLTVT.

The genes are TRBV18 and TRBJ2-7; D is possibly TRBD1 or TRBD2 (6 bases each). The V gene's germline CDR1 is KGHSH and CDR2 LQKENI. V lost 4 bases, J lost 11 bases, and 12 bases lay in between. There are 11 residues in the CDR3. Here the CDR3 DNA reads TGTGCCAGCTCACAGGGGGGTCCAAAGTACTTC. Translating gives CASSQGGPKYF.

This clone came up a few times. The CDR3 DNA reads TGTGCCAGCAGTACTCAGGGAATATCCACTGAAGCTTTCTTT. The encoded protein is CASSTQGISTEAFF. This sequence joins TRBV6-2 or TRBV6-3 and TRBJ1-1, with D possibly TRBD1 on 5 matching bases. This CDR3 is built from 14 residues. Trimming stripped 5 bases from V and 4 bases from J, with 14 bases between. In germline, CDR1 is MNHEY, CDR2 SVGEGT.

A single count supports this clone. The chain is built from TRBV4-1 and TRBJ2-7; D unclear. The germline V gene has CDR1 MGHRA and CDR2 YSYEKL. Trimming left V 2 bases short and J 3 bases short, with 11 bases between. This CDR3 has 14 amino acids. DNA of the CDR3: TGCGCCAGCAGCCAACACAAAGTAGGCTACGAGCAGTACTTC. It is translated as CASSQHKVGYEQYF.

The rearrangement links TRBV7-9 to TRBJ1-2, with 7 bases aligning to TRBD1. Losses at the gene ends were 0 bases for V and 7 bases for J; bases not matched to a gene: 11. The CDR3 consists of 16 residues. Looked up from germline, CDR1 is SEHNR and CDR2 is FQNEAQ (reference sequence). CDR3 nucleotide sequence: TGTGCCAGCAGCTTAGCTTCAGGAGGACAGGTTTCTGGCTACACCTTC. This encodes CASSLASGGQVSGYTF.

The chain combines TRBV10-3 with TRBJ1-4; 9 bases map to TRBD1. Germline V gene sequence: CDR1 ENHRY, CDR2 SYGVKD. The CDR3 contains 17 residues. Trimming cost V 0 bases and J 5 bases; bases outside gene matches: 7. CDR3 DNA sequence: TGTGCCATCAGTGAGTCGGAACTAGGACAGGGGAATGAAAAACTGTTTTTT. It specifies CAISESELGQGNEKLFF.

As DNA, the CDR3 is TGTGCCAGCAGCTTTCAGGACAGGGGTTCAGATACGCAGTATTTT. Translating gives CASSFQDRGSDTQYF. This sequence joins TRBV5-4 and TRBJ2-3, with TRBD1 matching 9 bases. Germline V lookup: CDR1 SGHNT, CDR2 YYREEE (reference sequence). V trimming: 2 bases; J trimming: 4 bases; junction bases outside the gene matches: 5. The CDR3 has 15 residues. Combining the CDR3 with reference TRBV5-4 and TRBJ2-3 gives the whole variable domain ETGVTQSPTHLIKTRGQQVTLRCSSQSGHNTVSWYQQALGQGPQFIFQYYREEENGRGNFPPRFSGLQFPNYSSELNVNALELDDSALYLCASSFQDRGSDTQYFGPGTRLTVL.

The V gene is TRBV29-1, the J gene TRBJ2-1, with a weak D call TRBD1 (5 bases). The CDR3 consists of 10 residues. V dropped 7 bases and J dropped 10 bases, with 11 bases sitting between them. The germline CDR1 and CDR2 sequences are SQVTM and ANQGSEA. The CDR3 nucleotides read TGCAGCGCTAACGGACAAGAGCAGTTCTTC. The encoded protein is CSANGQEQFF.

The rearrangement uses TRBV11-2 and TRBJ1-1; D gene uncertain. The germline V gene has CDR1 SGHAT and CDR2 FQNNGV. The CDR3 runs to 11 residues. V was clipped by 1 base and J by 5 bases, with 2 bases between them. CDR3: CASSLGTEAFF. In DNA form, the CDR3 reads TGTGCCAGCAGCTTAGGGACTGAAGCTTTCTTT.

This clone was detected only once. The chain combines TRBV2 with TRBJ1-1; no clear D. The germline V and J ends were trimmed by 5 bases and 7 bases, with 17 bases remaining between them. Germline V lookup: CDR1 SNHLY, CDR2 FYNNEI. The length of the CDR3 is 14 residues. The CDR3 is CASSTRMLGSEAFF. The CDR3 DNA sequence: TGTGCCAGCAGTACCAGGATGTTAGGTAGTGAAGCTTTCTTT.